This TCR beta chain was identified in a study of Graves' ophthalmopathy and Graves' hyperthyroidism. Amplifying from RNA transcripts, the study obtained TCR beta CDR3 regions. The workflow started with a first-round RT-PCR run with HTBI primers and then moved on to a second-round multiplex PCR. TCRdb itself ran the multiplex PCR reads through MiXCR, one entry per CDR3 protein. The repertoire holds 650,000 to 900,000 distinct CDR3 sequences, with around 40% as singletons. Study-level results: Most expanded thyroid clonotypes above 0.001 frequency also appeared in blood.

As concerns this clonotype: What it recognizes is unknown.

The V end was cut by 4 bases, the J end by 0 bases, with 16 bases between. The CDR3 has 16 amino acids. In germline, CDR1 is DFQATT, CDR2 SNEGSKA (reference sequence). The sequenced material came from peripheral blood. The rearrangement links TRBV20-1 to TRBJ1-5, with D tentatively TRBD1 (6 bases). The clonotype was recovered from an adult man with Graves' ophthalmopathy. DNA for the CDR3: TGCAGTGCTAACCCGAGAGGACAGCATAGCAATCAGCCCCAGCATTTT. This translates into CSANPRGQHSNQPQHF.